Each of the 21 T cell receptor beta chains below was sequenced from the same sample in a study of shared clonotypes between healthy human individuals. Clones were sequenced by immunoSEQ multiplex PCR, and TCRdb holds only the in-frame ones, with some missing. The data show 2 million to 2.5 million clones, 85% to 95% seen once. Sequenced sample: naive CD4+ T cells from PBMCs. This sample's subset: CD45RA+ positively selected. These receptors all stem from a man aged 18 to 30 in good health. Some clones in this sample may be carry-over from other donors' samples.

This chain links TRBV7-9 with TRBJ2-3; D gene ambiguous. The germline V gene has CDR1 SEHNR and CDR2 FQNEAQ (reference sequence). This CDR3 is 15 amino acids long. V was trimmed by 2 bases and J by 3 bases, leaving 12 bases between them. Here the CDR3 reads CASSLIGGDTDTQYF. The CDR3 region has the DNA TGTGCCAGCAGCTTAATAGGTGGGGATACAGATACGCAGTATTTT.

This clone has just one count. This CDR3 reads CASSTREGQTDTQYF. The DNA of the CDR3 is TGTGCCAGTAGCACGCGGGAGGGCCAGACAGATACGCAGTATTTT. The chain couples TRBV28 to TRBJ2-3, with 9 bases that match TRBD2. V dropped 9 bases and J dropped 3; count of bases not matched to a gene: 10. The CDR3 has 15 residues. Germline V gives CDR1 MDHEN, CDR2 SYDVKM.

This clone has just a few counts. Other DNA sequences from this sample encode an identical CDR3 as well. The CDR3 sequence: CASGFGDTQYF. For the CDR3, the DNA is TGTGCTAGTGGTTTCGGGGATACGCAGTATTTT. The chain recombines TRBV12-5 with TRBJ2-3; no clear D gene. This CDR3 has 11 amino acids. The V end was cut by 3 bases, the J end by 6 bases, with 4 bases between. From germline, CDR1 is LGHNT and CDR2 FRNRAP.

This sequence joins TRBV10-3 and TRBJ2-3; D is undetermined. Germline-derived CDR1 and CDR2 are ENHRY and SYGVKD. This CDR3 contains 14 residues. Trimming took 0 bases from V and 6 from J, leaving 10 bases between them. The CDR3 is CAISESSLPDTQYF. CDR3 nucleotides: TGTGCCATCAGTGAGTCGAGTCTCCCCGATACGCAGTATTTT.

The V and J genes are TRBV4-2 and TRBJ2-7; TRBD1 agrees at 10 bases. The CDR3 consists of 15 residues. CDR1 and CDR2 (germline): LGHNA, YNFKEQ. J gave up 2 bases and V 5 bases, and 6 bases lay outside the gene matches. The CDR3 loop is CASSEPGQGAYEQYF. CDR3 bases: TGTGCCAGCAGCGAACCCGGACAGGGGGCCTACGAGCAGTACTTC.

The rearrangement uses TRBV27 and TRBJ1-5; TRBD1 aligns across 11 bases. The V gene end was trimmed by 5 bases and the J gene end by 7 bases; junction bases not matched to a gene: 10. Germline-derived CDR1 and CDR2 are MNHEY and SMNVEV (reference sequence). CDR3 length: 16 residues. The DNA for the CDR3 is TGTGCCAGCAGTCCGACGGACAGGGGGCTAGGGCAGCCCCAGCATTTT. This gives the protein CASSPTDRGLGQPQHF.

The rearrangement links TRBV6-6 to TRBJ1-1; D gene unclear. CDR1 and CDR2 (germline): MNHNY, SVGAGI (reference sequence). Trimming left V 5 bases short and J 4 bases short, with 5 bases between. The CDR3 runs to 11 residues. The CDR3, as DNA: TGTGCCAGCAGTCAGACCACTGAAGCTTTCTTT. It yields the protein CASSQTTEAFF.

The V and J genes are TRBV5-1 and TRBJ2-3; no clear D. CDR1 is SGHRS, CDR2 YFSETQ, per germline. There are 15 residues in the CDR3. V was pared by 0 bases and J by 2 bases, with 10 bases between. Here the CDR3 reads CASSLGLVPTDTQYF. DNA for the CDR3: TGCGCCAGCAGCTTGGGATTAGTCCCCACAGATACGCAGTATTTT.

Remarks on this clone: Within the sample, other DNA sequences also encode this same CDR3. V is TRBV30 and J is TRBJ1-1, with TRBD1 matching over 8 bases. The CDR3 consists of 15 residues. Germline CDR1 reads GTSNPN; CDR2 reads SVGIG (reference sequence). The ends lost 0 bases at V and 0 bases at J; junction bases unmatched: 3. CDR3 in DNA: TGTGCCTGGAGTGTCCGGGGACAGGTGAACACTGAAGCTTTCTTT. This gives the protein CAWSVRGQVNTEAFF.

Written as DNA, the CDR3 is TGCAGCGCCCGCATGGGAACGCGGGCAGGCCTTTCTGCTGAGCAGTTCTTC. Its protein product is CSARMGTRAGLSAEQFF. The chain is built from TRBV29-1 and TRBJ2-1; maybe TRBD2 (5 bases). The CDR3 runs to 17 residues. Germline V gene sequence: CDR1 SQVTM, CDR2 ANQGSEA. V dropped 7 bases and J dropped 9 bases, with 31 bases sitting between them.

CDR3 residues: CANSPGVTYNEQFF. CDR3 nucleotides: TGTGCCAACTCTCCCGGGGTCACCTACAATGAGCAGTTCTTC. J is TRBJ2-1 and V is TRBV7-9; maybe TRBD2 (5 bases). With 10 bases removed from V and 2 bases from J, the gap between germline ends came to 15 bases. This CDR3 region has 14 residues. The germline CDR1 and CDR2 sequences are SEHNR and FQNEAQ (reference sequence).

The CDR3 region has the DNA TGTGCCAGCAGCTTAAGACAGGGTGTGCCGAAGTCTGGAAACACCATATATTTT. This codes for CASSLRQGVPKSGNTIYF. The J gene is TRBJ1-3, the V gene TRBV7-9, with TRBD1 identical over 7 bases. The CDR3 extends over 18 amino acids. Trimming removed 2 bases from V and 1 base from J; junction bases left unmatched: 11. Germline values: CDR1 SEHNR, CDR2 FQNEAQ (reference sequence).

The gene calls are TRBV28 and TRBJ2-7; D gene unclear. V lost 6 bases and J lost 6, with 9 bases in between. CDR3 length: 11 amino acids. The germline gives CDR1 MDHEN, CDR2 SYDVKM. The CDR3 here is CASSQIREQYF. The CDR3 DNA is TGTGCCAGCAGCCAAATACGCGAGCAGTACTTC.

The V call is TRBV4-3, the J call TRBJ2-7; no firm D call. V was cut by 2 bases and J by 1 base, with 9 bases left in between. Germline V gives CDR1 LGHNA, CDR2 YSLEER. This CDR3 comprises 14 residues. The CDR3 sequence is CASSQRPGSYEQYF. In DNA form, the CDR3 reads TGCGCCAGCAGCCAAAGGCCTGGGTCCTACGAGCAGTACTTC.

The rearrangement links TRBV13 to TRBJ1-1; D possibly corresponds to TRBD1 (6 bases). Germline assignment: CDR1 PRHDT and CDR2 FYEKMQ (reference sequence). Trimming took off 7 bases at V and 2 bases at J, with 14 bases between the two ends. CDR3 length equals 14 residues. As DNA, the CDR3 is TGTGCCAGCATCCTAGGGGGAAGAAACACTGAAGCTTTCTTT. Residues: CASILGGRNTEAFF.

The J gene is TRBJ1-5, the V gene TRBV28; weak D call: TRBD1 (5 bases). V was cut by 5 bases and J by 2 bases, with 28 bases left in between. The CDR3 extends over 20 amino acids. CDR1 and CDR2 (germline): MDHEN, SYDVKM. This CDR3 reads CASSRPGGRGGGNGNQPQHF. The CDR3, as DNA: TGTGCCAGCAGTCGCCCGGGGGGGAGAGGCGGCGGGAATGGCAATCAGCCCCAGCATTTT. The full variable domain, with the rest looked up from reference TRBV28 and TRBJ1-5, is DVKVTQSSRYLVKRTGEKVFLECVQDMDHENMFWYRQDPGLGLRLIYFSYDVKMKEKGDIPEGYSVSREKKERFSLILESASTNQTSMYLCASSRPGGRGGGNGNQPQHFGDGTRLSIL.

A single count supports this clone. The genes are TRBV6-1 and TRBJ1-2; D unclear. Germline lookup yields CDR1 MNHNS and CDR2 SASEGT. Trimming shortened V by 7 bases and J by 5 bases, and 14 bases separated the two germline ends. The CDR3 covers 13 residues. The CDR3 sequence: CASTPNGEYGYTF. The CDR3 DNA reads as TGTGCCAGCACCCCCAATGGGGAGTATGGCTACACCTTC.

The rearrangement links TRBV12-5 to TRBJ2-1, with a tentative D call TRBD2 (5 bases). The germline CDR1 and CDR2 sequences are LGHNT and FRNRAP. Trimming took 2 bases from V and 4 from J, leaving 6 bases between them. This CDR3 is 13 amino acids long. The CDR3 DNA reads as TGTGCTAGTGGTTTGACGGGATACAATGAGCAGTTCTTC. It encodes CASGLTGYNEQFF.

V and J are TRBV18 and TRBJ2-1, with TRBD2 as a possible D gene (5 bases). Between the trimmed V and J ends, which lost 8 bases and 5 bases, there was a span of 22 bases. The length of the CDR3 is 16 residues. CDR1 and CDR2 from the germline V gene are KGHSH and LQKENI. This CDR3 is CASTLLSDYTHNEQFF. Here the CDR3 DNA reads TGTGCCAGCACACTACTATCCGACTACACCCACAATGAGCAGTTCTTC.

This clone was recorded only once. The J gene is TRBJ1-2, the V gene TRBV4-1; 8 nucleotides align to TRBD1. Germline V CDR1 and CDR2: MGHRA, YSYEKL. V was pared by 3 bases and J by 7 bases, with 10 bases of the junction left unmatched. The CDR3 runs 15 residues. The CDR3 protein is CASSQPGTGKFGYTF. CDR3 nucleotides: TGCGCCAGCAGCCAGCCCGGGACAGGAAAATTTGGCTACACCTTC.

The genes are TRBV5-1 and TRBJ1-2; 8 bases map to TRBD1. The CDR3 contains 13 residues. Per germline, CDR1 SGHRS and CDR2 YFSETQ. Unmatched junction bases numbered 6, after V lost 7 bases and J lost 4 bases. The CDR3 reads CASLGQAGYGYTF. Here the CDR3 DNA reads TGCGCCAGCCTGGGACAGGCTGGCTATGGCTACACCTTC.